These 28 T cell receptor beta chains share one sample of origin, sequenced in a study of T cell responses to AZD1222 COVID-19 vaccine. The data were produced by immunoSEQ multiplex PCR, yet TCRdb's version contains in-frame clones alone and is incomplete. The sample shows 200,000 or so clones, about 94% of them seen only once. Sequencing used peripheral blood, obtained 28 days after the second AZD1222 dose. These receptors came from an adult who received the AZD1222 COVID-19 vaccine.

This clone came up once. The chain recombines TRBV2 with TRBJ1-4; D gene ambiguous. The CDR3 has 12 amino acids. Deletions cut 4 bases from V and 12 bases from J, with 12 bases between. CDR1 is SNHLY, CDR2 FYNNEI, per germline. Here the CDR3 reads CASSGATSELFF. The DNA for the CDR3 is TGTGCCAGCAGTGGGGCCACGTCGGAACTGTTTTTT.

This chain joins TRBV27 and TRBJ2-5; maybe TRBD2 (6 bases). Trimming removed 6 bases at V and 2 bases at J, with 13 bases between. CDR3 length: 14 amino acids. CDR1 and CDR2 (germline): MNHEY, SMNVEV (reference sequence). The CDR3 sequence: CASSRAGRQETQYF. As DNA, the CDR3 is TGTGCCAGCAGCCGGGCGGGGCGACAAGAGACCCAGTACTTC.

V gene TRBV5-4 combines with J gene TRBJ1-6; D perhaps matches TRBD1 (6 bases). CDR3 size: 16 residues. The V end lost 3 bases, the J end lost 7 bases, and 17 bases lay between the germline ends. Per germline, CDR1 SGHNT and CDR2 YYREEE (reference sequence). The CDR3 sequence: CASSSFGTTPNSPLHF. The CDR3 DNA reads as TGTGCCAGCAGCTCCTTCGGGACAACCCCAAATTCACCCCTCCACTTT.

This clone showed up just once. CDR3 sequence reads: CASSFGTSGKETQYF. The CDR3 DNA is TGTGCCAGCAGCTTCGGGACTAGCGGGAAAGAGACCCAGTACTTC. V usage is TRBV9 and J usage is TRBJ2-5, with 13 bases that match TRBD2. V lost 4 bases, J lost 3 bases, and 3 bases stayed unmatched. The CDR3 sequence is 15 residues long. Germline V gene data show CDR1 as SGDLS and CDR2 as YYNGEE.

With respect to this clone: The sample holds other DNA sequences that translate to the same CDR3. The rearrangement joins TRBV11-2 to TRBJ1-5, with TRBD1 as a possible D gene (5 bases). Germline loops: CDR1 SGHAT, CDR2 FQNNGV. CDR3 length: 13 residues. Trimming took 3 bases from V and 4 from J, leaving 7 bases between them. For the CDR3, the DNA is TGTGCCAGCAGCTTGCGGGGGAATCAGCCCCAGCATTTT. This sequence encodes CASSLRGNQPQHF. Drawing the rest from reference TRBV11-2 and TRBJ1-5, the complete variable domain is EAGVAQSPRYKIIEKRQSVAFWCNPISGHATLYWYQQILGQGPKLLIQFQNNGVVDDSQLPKDRFSAERLKGVDSTLKIQPAKLEDSAVYLCASSLRGNQPQHFGDGTRLSIL.

The V call is TRBV30, the J call TRBJ1-1; D perhaps matches TRBD1 (5 bases). The CDR3 covers 14 residues. V lost 5 bases and J 0 bases, leaving 13 bases between the germline ends. In germline, CDR1 is GTSNPN, CDR2 SVGIG (reference sequence). Here the CDR3 reads CAWGKGLVNTEAFF. DNA for the CDR3: TGTGCCTGGGGAAAGGGGCTTGTGAACACTGAAGCTTTCTTT.

The V call is TRBV9, the J call TRBJ2-2, with D perhaps TRBD2 (6 bases). Trimming shortened V by 5 bases and J by 7 bases, and 18 bases separated the two germline ends. The germline CDR1 and CDR2 sequences are SGDLS and YYNGEE. This CDR3 is 15 amino acids long. This CDR3 is CASSLGGGEVGELFF. CDR3 bases: TGTGCCAGCAGTTTGGGGGGAGGCGAGGTCGGGGAGCTGTTTTTT. The entire variable domain, with the rest obtained from reference TRBV9 and TRBJ2-2, is as follows: DSGVTQTPKHLITATGQRVTLRCSPRSGDLSVYWYQQSLDQGLQFLIQYYNGEERAKGNILERFSAQQFPDLHSELNLSSLELGDSALYFCASSLGGGEVGELFFGEGSRLTVL.

The V call is TRBV19, the J call TRBJ1-6; D perhaps matches TRBD1 (5 bases). This CDR3 has 14 amino acids. Deletions cut 8 bases from V and 8 bases from J, with 16 bases between. The germline V gene encodes CDR1 LNHDA and CDR2 SQIVND (reference sequence). The CDR3 spells CASHGAETYSPLHF. The CDR3 DNA reads as TGTGCCAGTCACGGGGCAGAGACCTATTCACCCCTCCACTTT.

The sample holds one count of this clone. The chain combines TRBV20-1 with TRBJ1-4; D uncertain. This CDR3 is 11 amino acids long. Germline values: CDR1 DFQATT, CDR2 SNEGSKA (reference sequence). V lost 3 bases and J lost 4, with 3 bases in between. For the CDR3, the DNA is TGCAGTGCTAGCGATAATGAAAAACTGTTTTTT. This gives the protein CSASDNEKLFF.

The chain uses TRBV3-1 (or the pseudogene TRBV3-2) and TRBJ1-1; D possibly corresponds to TRBD1 (6 bases). The ends were cut back, 0 bases at V and 9 bases at J, with 14 bases in the middle. Germline V gene lookup returns CDR1 LGHDT and CDR2 YNNKEL (reference sequence). This CDR3 has 14 amino acids. The chain's CDR3 is CASSQDRFGGQAFF. The CDR3 DNA reads as TGTGCCAGCAGCCAAGATCGCTTCGGGGGGCAAGCTTTCTTT.

J is TRBJ1-5 and V is TRBV27, with a tentative D call TRBD1 (5 bases). The CDR3 spans 13 residues. The V and J ends lost 4 bases and 5 bases respectively, with 9 bases between them. Looked up from germline, CDR1 is MNHEY and CDR2 is SMNVEV (reference sequence). The CDR3 is CASSYQGYQPQHF. The CDR3 nucleotides read TGTGCCAGCAGTTATCAGGGATATCAGCCCCAGCATTTT.

Concerning this clone itself: Additional DNA sequences in this sample encode the identical CDR3. The genes are TRBV9 and TRBJ1-5; D possibly corresponds to TRBD1 (5 bases). The CDR3 extends over 14 amino acids. Germline CDR1 is SGDLS and CDR2 is YYNGEE. V gave up 2 bases and J gave up 0 bases, with 6 bases separating them. In DNA form, the CDR3 reads TGTGCCAGCAGCGTCGGGGGTAGCAATCAGCCCCAGCATTTT. Translation: CASSVGGSNQPQHF.

V and J are TRBV19 and TRBJ2-5, with 8 bases matching TRBD2. The trim removed 6 bases at V and 7 bases at J, leaving 13 bases unmatched. The CDR3 loop spans 15 amino acids. Germline V gives CDR1 LNHDA, CDR2 SQIVND (reference sequence). CDR3 coding DNA: TGTGCCAGTAGCGAGCGGGGGCCCCGGCCCGGGACCCAGTACTTC. Protein sequence: CASSERGPRPGTQYF.

The chain employs TRBV11-3 and TRBJ2-1, with a tentative D call TRBD2 (6 bases). Between the trimmed V and J ends, which lost 3 bases and 9 bases, there was a span of 12 bases. The CDR3 has 13 amino acids. The germline V gene has CDR1 SGHNT and CDR2 YENEEA. The CDR3 DNA reads TGTGCCAGCAGCTTTACAGCGGGCGGTGAGCAGTTCTTC. Residues: CASSFTAGGEQFF.

The chain carries TRBV12-3 or TRBV12-4 and TRBJ2-5; D is undetermined. V dropped 3 bases and J dropped 2 bases, with 7 bases sitting between them. This CDR3 is 13 amino acids long. The DNA of the CDR3 is TGTGCCAGCAGTTTGAACTTTCAAGAGACCCAGTACTTC. As protein: CASSLNFQETQYF.

The genes are TRBV11-1 and TRBJ1-4; no clear D. The CDR3 sequence is 13 residues long. Between the trimmed V and J ends, which lost 1 base and 8 bases, there was a span of 8 bases. The germline V gene encodes CDR1 SGHAT and CDR2 FQDESV (reference sequence). The DNA for the CDR3 is TGTGCCAGCAGCTTAGGAGGTCGGGAAAAACTGTTTTTT. Amino acid sequence: CASSLGGREKLFF.

To note about this clone: The identical CDR3 is also encoded by other nucleotide sequences in the sample. The chain uses TRBV6-5 and TRBJ1-5; D remains ambiguous. Trimming stripped 2 bases from V and 2 bases from J, with 7 bases between. CDR3 length: 14 amino acids. Looked up from germline, CDR1 is MNHEY and CDR2 is SVGAGI. The CDR3 reads CASSYSRGNQPQHF. In nucleotides, the CDR3 is TGTGCCAGCAGTTACAGCAGAGGCAATCAGCCCCAGCATTTT.

The rearrangement uses TRBV3-1 (or the pseudogene TRBV3-2) and TRBJ1-3; D is perhaps TRBD1 (6 bases). Germline V gene sequence: CDR1 LGHDT, CDR2 YNNKEL (reference sequence). With 8 bases removed from V and 3 bases from J, the gap between germline ends came to 14 bases. The CDR3 loop spans 14 amino acids. For the CDR3, the DNA is TGTGCCAGCCGCCGAGGGGGGGATGGAAACACCATATATTTT. Protein: CASRRGGDGNTIYF.

V and J are TRBV11-3 and TRBJ2-1; 9 bases are a match to TRBD2. The germline CDR1 and CDR2 sequences are SGHNT and YENEEA. The V and J ends lost 5 bases and 0 bases, in that order; junction bases with no gene match: 2. The CDR3 has 15 amino acids. CDR3 in amino acids: CASSAGGTSYNEQFF. The DNA for the CDR3 is TGTGCCAGCAGCGCGGGGGGGACCTCCTACAATGAGCAGTTCTTC.

V and J are TRBV29-1 and TRBJ2-7; D gene unclear. This CDR3 is 15 amino acids long. V dropped 0 bases and J dropped 1 base, with 13 bases sitting between them. Germline CDR1 and CDR2: SQVTM and ANQGSEA. The CDR3 is CSVEDPDTESYEQYF. The CDR3 DNA reads TGCAGCGTTGAAGATCCTGATACGGAATCCTACGAGCAGTACTTC.

This CDR3 is CASSINSVRQVGNQPQHF. In nucleotides, the CDR3 is TGTGCCAGTAGTATCAATTCCGTAAGACAGGTCGGGAATCAGCCCCAGCATTTT. The chain combines TRBV19 with TRBJ1-5; D might be TRBD1 (6 bases). The CDR3 has 18 residues. Germline V gene sequence: CDR1 LNHDA, CDR2 SQIVND (reference sequence). V was cut by 3 bases and J by 4 bases, with 22 bases left in between.

The chain joins TRBV29-1 to TRBJ1-2; D is undetermined. Germline V gene data show CDR1 as SQVTM and CDR2 as ANQGSEA. V lost 7 bases, J lost 2 bases, and 8 bases lay in between. The CDR3 consists of 11 residues. The CDR3 sequence is CSGEGNYGYTF. In nucleotides, the CDR3 is TGCAGCGGGGAAGGGAACTATGGCTACACCTTC.

The rearrangement uses TRBV7-3 and TRBJ1-2; D is uncertain. CDR1 and CDR2 (germline): SGHTA, FQGTGA. CDR3 length: 15 residues. The V and J ends lost 1 base and 5 bases respectively, with 14 bases between them. The DNA for the CDR3 is TGTGCCAGCAGCTTAAATGCGGGCGCCCCTTATGGCTACACCTTC. Its translation: CASSLNAGAPYGYTF.

The chain employs TRBV28 and TRBJ1-1; 10 nucleotides line up with TRBD1. V shed 7 bases and J 4 bases; nucleotides not matched to a gene: 6. Germline V CDR1 and CDR2: MDHEN, SYDVKM. This CDR3 is built from 14 residues. The CDR3 loop is CASTTGQGGTEAFF. In nucleotides, the CDR3 is TGTGCCAGCACCACTGGACAGGGGGGCACTGAAGCTTTCTTT.

The chain employs TRBV28 and TRBJ1-5, with 7 bases aligning to TRBD1. CDR1 MDHEN and CDR2 SYDVKM come from the germline V gene. The junction had 8 bases not matched to a gene; V was cut back by 0 bases and J by 9 bases. CDR3 length: 15 residues. CDR3 residues: CASSLWGLRDRPQHF. For the CDR3, the DNA is TGTGCCAGCAGTTTATGGGGGCTCCGGGACAGGCCCCAGCATTTT.

This chain connects TRBV9 to TRBJ2-3, with D uncertain. Trimming took 4 bases from V and 4 from J, leaving 19 bases between them. The CDR3 runs to 16 residues. Germline lookup yields CDR1 SGDLS and CDR2 YYNGEE. CDR3 in amino acids: CASSTTALSRADTQYF. CDR3 nucleotide sequence: TGTGCCAGCAGCACGACGGCTCTCTCTAGGGCAGATACGCAGTATTTT.

Worth noting for this clone: Other DNA sequences in the same sample also yield this CDR3. CDR3 sequence (DNA): TGTGCCAGCAGCCAAGGTGTAGGGAACACTGAAGCTTTCTTT. Translation gives CASSQGVGNTEAFF. The chain is built from TRBV3-1 (or the pseudogene TRBV3-2) and TRBJ1-1, with D uncertain. This CDR3 has 14 amino acids. Trimming stripped 1 base from V and 1 base from J, with 7 bases between. CDR1 and CDR2 (germline): LGHDT, YNNKEL (reference sequence).

The CDR3 is CASSPRLGSYTGELFF. The CDR3 region has the DNA TGTGCCAGCAGCCCCCGATTGGGGTCTTACACCGGGGAGCTGTTTTTT. The J gene is TRBJ2-2, the V gene TRBV9; D gene uncertain. Deletions cut 4 bases from V and 3 bases from J, with 16 bases between. The CDR3 is 16 residues long. Germline CDR1 SGDLS, CDR2 YYNGEE.